The 30 T cell receptor beta chains reported below all come from one sample, sequenced in a study of Graves' ophthalmopathy and Graves' hyperthyroidism. Investigators amplified TCR beta CDR3 regions from RNA transcripts. The authors performed first-round RT-PCR with HTBI primers and then a second-round multiplex PCR. MiXCR, run by TCRdb on the multiplex PCR reads, gives a single entry per CDR3 protein. The sample yields hundreds of thousands of distinct CDR3 sequences, just over 40% seen once. Sequenced material: peripheral blood. Receptors were obtained from an adult man with Graves' ophthalmopathy.

On this clonotype itself: Sequence at one end of the junction differs from germline and may be a read error. The rearrangement links TRBV10-2 to TRBJ2-7, with 9 positions matching TRBD1. CDR3 length: 15 amino acids. CDR1 WSHSY and CDR2 SAAADI come from the germline V gene. The CDR3 DNA reads as TGTGCCAGCAGCGCCGGGACAGGGATAATCTACGAGCAGTACTTC. The encoded protein is CASSAGTGIIYEQYF.

This clonotype came up many times. The chain uses TRBV12-3 or TRBV12-4 and TRBJ1-1, with D uncertain. The CDR3 extends over 13 amino acids. V lost 8 bases and J 1 base, leaving 11 bases between the germline ends. In nucleotides, the CDR3 is TGTGCCAGCCGCAACCCTGGGAACACTGAAGCTTTCTTT. Protein sequence: CASRNPGNTEAFF.

This clonotype has more than one count but fewer than ten. The V and J genes are TRBV2 and TRBJ1-2, with D unclear. CDR1 and CDR2 (germline): SNHLY, FYNNEI. The V and J ends lost 7 bases and 5 bases respectively, with 8 bases between them. CDR3 length: 11 amino acids. The CDR3, as DNA: TGTGCCAGCAATGGAGGGTATGGCTACACCTTC. It codes for CASNGGYGYTF. The full variable domain, completed using reference TRBV2 and TRBJ1-2, is EPEVTQTPSHQVTQMGQEVILRCVPISNHLYFYWYRQILGQKVEFLVSFYNNEISEKSEIFDDQFSVERPDGSNFTLKIRSTKLEDSAMYFCASNGGYGYTFGSGTRLTVV.

This chain uses TRBV6-1 with TRBJ1-1, with unresolved D. Between the trimmed V and J ends, which lost 8 bases and 3 bases, there was a span of 10 bases. This CDR3 spans 12 amino acids. Per the germline V gene, CDR1 is MNHNS and CDR2 is SASEGT. CDR3 coding DNA: TGTGCCAGCTTAACCGGATACACTGAAGCTTTCTTT. It is translated as CASLTGYTEAFF.

About this clonotype itself: A much larger clone is a single base away; this may be a read error. This chain links TRBV10-3 with TRBJ2-7; D may be TRBD1 (5 bases). The CDR3 totals 13 residues. Germline values: CDR1 ENHRY, CDR2 SYGVKD. CDR3 bases: TGTGCCAGCGCGCAGGGAAGCTCCTACGGGCAGTACTTC. Translated, it gives CASAQGSSYGQYF.

The chain uses TRBV30 and TRBJ2-5; D is undetermined. The V and J ends lost 4 bases and 2 bases respectively, with 5 bases between them. Per the germline V gene, CDR1 is GTSNPN and CDR2 is SVGIG (reference sequence). This CDR3 has 11 amino acids. CDR3 DNA: TGTGCCTGGAACCAACAAGAGACCCAGTACTTC. It yields the protein CAWNQQETQYF. Drawing the rest from reference TRBV30 and TRBJ2-5, the complete variable domain is SQTIHQWPATLVQPVGSPLSLECTVEGTSNPNLYWYRQAAGRGLQLLFYSVGIGQISSEVPQNLSASRPQDRQFILSSKKLLLSDSGFYLCAWNQQETQYFGPGTRLLVL.

Regarding this clonotype: This sequence may be a read error, since a much larger clone differs from it by one base. The J gene is TRBJ2-7, the V gene TRBV20-1; D gene unclear. V lost 3 bases to trimming and J lost 2 bases, with 17 bases between them. This CDR3 comprises 15 residues. Germline assignment: CDR1 DFQATT and CDR2 SNEGSKA (reference sequence). Here the CDR3 reads CSARSSGLVTYEQYF. DNA of the CDR3: TGCAGTGCTAGGAGCTCTGGTCTAGTGACCTACGAGCAGTACTTC.

In its sample, this clonotype was seen many times. This sequence joins TRBV24-1 and TRBJ2-7; D may be TRBD1 or TRBD2 (5 bases each). The CDR3 is 12 residues long. V gave up 11 bases and J gave up 2 bases, with 12 bases separating them. Germline lookup yields CDR1 KGHDR and CDR2 SFDVKD. CDR3 residues: CARRLGAYEQYF. Written as DNA, the CDR3 is TGTGCCAGGCGTCTGGGGGCCTACGAGCAGTACTTC.

This clonotype was detected many times. This sequence joins TRBV5-1 and TRBJ2-7; D tentatively reads TRBD1 or TRBD2 (5 bases each). The germline gives CDR1 SGHRS, CDR2 YFSETQ. The CDR3 is 14 residues long. The V end lost 0 bases, the J end lost 2 bases, and 9 bases lay between the germline ends. The CDR3 bases are TGCGCCAGCAGCTTGGCTCAGGGACCCTACGAGCAGTACTTC. Translation gives CASSLAQGPYEQYF.

Notes on this clonotype: This sequence may be a read error, since a much larger clone differs from it by one base. The chain combines TRBV20-1 with TRBJ1-3; no clear D gene. Germline V gene lookup returns CDR1 DFQATT and CDR2 SNEGSKA (reference sequence). This CDR3 contains 14 residues. V was clipped by 6 bases and J by 2 bases, with 14 bases between them. In DNA form, the CDR3 reads TGCAGTGCCCTAATAGAGGGAGCTGGAAACACCATATATTTT. Protein sequence: CSALIEGAGNTIYF.

The chain links TRBV5-4 to TRBJ1-4; 7 bases map to TRBD1. Germline trimming cut 1 base from V and 0 bases from J; bases unmatched to any gene: 12. The germline gives CDR1 SGHNT, CDR2 YYREEE (reference sequence). The CDR3 loop spans 19 amino acids. In nucleotides, the CDR3 is TGTGCCAGCAGCTTGCGAGGGGGCGGTACTGAAGCAACTAATGAAAAACTGTTTTTT. This gives the protein CASSLRGGGTEATNEKLFF.

The V and J genes are TRBV2 and TRBJ2-7, with 10 bases identical to TRBD2. The CDR3 runs 18 residues. CDR1 is SNHLY and CDR2 is FYNNEI in the germline V gene. Trimming removed 6 bases from V and 0 bases from J; junction bases left unmatched: 14. The CDR3 nucleotides read TGTGCCAGCAGCCAAGATGGAATAGCGGGGGGTAGCTCCTACGAGCAGTACTTC. Its translation: CASSQDGIAGGSSYEQYF.

This clonotype was observed at least ten times. In nucleotides, the CDR3 is TGTGCCAGCAGCATCCGACAGGGGGACGAGCAGTACTTC. Translation gives CASSIRQGDEQYF. This rearrangement joins TRBV7-9 to TRBJ2-7; 9 bases line up with TRBD1. Trimming at V came to 5 bases and at J to 5 bases, leaving 4 bases not matched to a gene. The germline V gene encodes CDR1 SEHNR and CDR2 FQNEAQ (reference sequence). The CDR3 spans 13 residues.

The chain joins TRBV29-1 to TRBJ1-2; D is possibly TRBD1 (6 bases). This CDR3 comprises 13 residues. Trimming cost V 7 bases and J 4 bases, with 16 bases left between them. CDR1 is SQVTM, CDR2 ANQGSEA, per germline. In DNA form, the CDR3 reads TGCAGCGGGGGGGGCCAAAGGGGCTATGGCTACACCTTC. Translation: CSGGGQRGYGYTF.

The chain is built from TRBV10-3 and TRBJ1-3; 7 bases are a match to TRBD1. CDR3 length equals 13 residues. V shed 8 bases, J shed 4 bases, and the junction held 5 bases outside the gene matches. Germline V gives CDR1 ENHRY, CDR2 SYGVKD. CDR3 sequence reads: CAIGQESGNTIYF. In nucleotides, the CDR3 is TGTGCCATCGGACAGGAGTCCGGAAACACCATATATTTT.

The sample holds many counts of this clonotype. The J gene is TRBJ1-5, the V gene TRBV6-6; no clear D gene. The CDR3 loop spans 16 amino acids. Germline CDR1 is MNHNY and CDR2 is SVGAGI (reference sequence). The V gene lost 4 bases and the J gene lost 4 bases, with 17 bases spanning the gap. The CDR3, as DNA: TGTGCCAGCAGTTCCACGGGCAAACGGGCTAATCAGCCCCAGCATTTT. Translating gives CASSSTGKRANQPQHF.

V gene TRBV20-1 combines with J gene TRBJ1-1; TRBD1 aligns across 12 bases. Germline trimming cut 6 bases from V and 10 bases from J; bases unmatched to any gene: 3. The germline V gene encodes CDR1 DFQATT and CDR2 SNEGSKA (reference sequence). CDR3 length: 11 amino acids. The CDR3: CSAGQGARAFF. CDR3 sequence (DNA): TGCAGTGCGGGACAGGGGGCCCGAGCTTTCTTT.

This clonotype was found many times. The chain is built from TRBV7-2 and TRBJ1-1, with 8 bases that match TRBD1. The CDR3 totals 16 residues. V lost 5 bases and J lost 4; bases outside the gene matches: 12. CDR1 is SGHTA and CDR2 is FQGNSA in the germline V gene. The CDR3 sequence: CASSRRVVTGGTEAFF. The CDR3 DNA follows: TGTGCCAGCAGCCGTCGAGTCGTAACAGGGGGCACTGAAGCTTTCTTT.

V and J are TRBV25-1 and TRBJ1-1; tentatively, D is TRBD1 (5 bases). V lost 5 bases and J 4 bases, leaving 17 bases between the germline ends. In germline, CDR1 is MGHDK, CDR2 SYGVNS. This CDR3 has 15 residues. The CDR3 region has the DNA TGTGCCAGCAGTTTCAACGGGGGGGGAGGCACTGAAGCTTTCTTT. Protein product: CASSFNGGGGTEAFF.

The V and J genes are TRBV5-1 and TRBJ2-7; possible D gene TRBD2, 6 bases. Germline V gene sequence: CDR1 SGHRS, CDR2 YFSETQ. V lost 4 bases and J lost 3, with 23 bases in between. CDR3 length equals 17 residues. CDR3 region: CASSGGTTPGVGYEQYF. CDR3 DNA: TGCGCCAGCAGCGGCGGGACCACCCCGGGGGTGGGCTACGAGCAGTACTTC.

About this clonotype itself: The germline gene is not matched at one end of the junction; a read error may be the cause. J is TRBJ2-5 and V is TRBV29-1; D is perhaps TRBD2 (6 bases). This CDR3 has 14 amino acids. Germline CDR1 SQVTM, CDR2 ANQGSEA. The CDR3 protein is CSDEGRLDLGSQHF. CDR3 DNA: TGCAGCGATGAAGGCAGACTAGACTTGGGTTCGCAGCACTTC.

In its sample, this clonotype was seen many times. The gene calls are TRBV7-2 and TRBJ2-2; 8 nucleotides align to TRBD2. Germline CDR1 is SGHTA and CDR2 is FQGNSA. The CDR3 has 14 amino acids. V lost 5 bases, J lost 6 bases, and 5 bases stayed unmatched. CDR3 DNA sequence: TGTGCCAGCAGCCGAAGGCGGGAGGCCGGGGAGCTGTTTTTT. Protein sequence: CASSRRREAGELFF.

V is TRBV7-9 and J is TRBJ2-5; 15 nucleotides agree with TRBD2. J was trimmed by 4 bases and V by 8 bases; bases with no gene match: 5. CDR3 size: 15 residues. CDR1 is SEHNR, CDR2 FQNEAQ, per germline (reference sequence). The chain's CDR3 is CASPGTSGRPETQYF. The CDR3 nucleotides are TGTGCCAGCCCCGGGACTAGCGGGAGGCCAGAGACCCAGTACTTC.

This clonotype was seen a few times. The rearrangement joins TRBV7-6 to TRBJ2-7; D is unresolved. V lost 8 bases to trimming and J lost 4 bases, with 12 bases between them. The length of the CDR3 is 12 residues. Per the germline V gene, CDR1 is SGHVS and CDR2 is FNYEAQ. CDR3 sequence reads: CASGNQGYEQYF. Written as DNA, the CDR3 is TGTGCCAGCGGCAATCAAGGGTACGAGCAGTACTTC.

The genes are TRBV12-3 or TRBV12-4 and TRBJ2-7; 8 nucleotides match TRBD1. The V and J ends lost 5 bases and 5 bases, in that order; junction bases with no gene match: 14. The CDR3 covers 16 residues. The DNA of the CDR3 is TGTGCCAGCAGTCCCCCATTGGGCAGGGGGCTCGACGAGCAGTACTTC. Its protein product is CASSPPLGRGLDEQYF.

V and J are TRBV10-3 and TRBJ1-2, with 7 bases fitting TRBD1. The CDR3 loop spans 13 amino acids. Germline CDR1 reads ENHRY; CDR2 reads SYGVKD. V trimming: 8 bases; J trimming: 5 bases; junction bases outside the gene matches: 8. The CDR3 DNA reads TGTGCCATCGTGGATGACAGGGAGTATGGCTACACCTTC. The encoded protein is CAIVDDREYGYTF.

This clonotype was picked up many times. The chain joins TRBV24-1 to TRBJ2-7; no reliable D call. The CDR3 has 12 amino acids. Germline values: CDR1 KGHDR, CDR2 SFDVKD. V was cut by 3 bases and J by 3 bases, with 5 bases left in between. DNA of the CDR3: TGTGCCACCAGTGATCCGGACTACGAGCAGTACTTC. As protein: CATSDPDYEQYF.

This clonotype came up many times. In nucleotides, the CDR3 is TGTGCCAGCAGCGACGAGGGGACAGAAAATGAAAAACTGTTTTTT. This codes for CASSDEGTENEKLFF. The gene calls are TRBV6-6 and TRBJ1-4; 7 nucleotides agree with TRBD1. Trimming at V came to 6 bases and at J to 5 bases, leaving 9 bases not matched to a gene. Germline V gene lookup returns CDR1 MNHNY and CDR2 SVGAGI (reference sequence). This CDR3 contains 15 residues.

The rearrangement uses TRBV10-3 and TRBJ2-7, with 9 bases lining up with TRBD2. Looked up from germline, CDR1 is ENHRY and CDR2 is SYGVKD. The V gene end was trimmed by 0 bases and the J gene end by 7 bases; junction bases not matched to a gene: 7. This CDR3 is 15 amino acids long. The CDR3 DNA follows: TGTGCCATCAGTGAGTCCGGACTAGCGTCGAATGAGCAGTACTTC. It translates to CAISESGLASNEQYF.

The V gene is TRBV7-9, the J gene TRBJ2-6; 9 bases map to TRBD1. Germline CDR1 and CDR2: SEHNR and FQNEAQ (reference sequence). The trim removed 6 bases at V and 4 bases at J, leaving 13 bases unmatched. The CDR3 runs 18 residues. CDR3 sequence reads: CASRSVGTGIYGANVLTF. The CDR3 DNA is TGTGCCAGCAGGTCTGTCGGGACAGGGATTTACGGGGCCAACGTCCTGACTTTC.